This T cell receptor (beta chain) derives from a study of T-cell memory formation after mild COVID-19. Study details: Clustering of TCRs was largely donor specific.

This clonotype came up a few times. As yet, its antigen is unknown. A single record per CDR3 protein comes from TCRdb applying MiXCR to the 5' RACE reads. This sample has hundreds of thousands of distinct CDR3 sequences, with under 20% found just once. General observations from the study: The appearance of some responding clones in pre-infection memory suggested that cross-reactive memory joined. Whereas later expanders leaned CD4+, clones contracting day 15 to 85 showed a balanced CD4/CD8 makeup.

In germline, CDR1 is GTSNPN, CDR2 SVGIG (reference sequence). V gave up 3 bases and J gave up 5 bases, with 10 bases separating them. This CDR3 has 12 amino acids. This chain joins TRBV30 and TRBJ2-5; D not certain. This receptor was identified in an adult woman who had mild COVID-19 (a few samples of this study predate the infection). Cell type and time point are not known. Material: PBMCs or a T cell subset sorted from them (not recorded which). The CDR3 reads CAWRRLSETQYF. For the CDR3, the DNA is TGTGCCTGGAGAAGGTTGTCGGAGACCCAGTACTTC.